Listed here is a single T cell receptor beta chain. After removal of 1 base from V and 4 bases from J, the junction contained 7 bases not matched to a gene. Germline loops: CDR1 LNHDA, CDR2 SQIVND (reference sequence). CDR3 length: 16 amino acids. The record originates from a study of CD8+CD57+ T cells in acquired aplastic anemia. Overall study context: Sorting CD4+ and CD8+ cells gave DNA averaging approximately 3 ug.

Patients chosen for sequencing had CD8+CD57+ cells that had expanded, as shown by flow cytometry. The TCR beta profiling, which covered VDJ combination and CDR3 sequence, was carried out using genomic DNA as the template. TCRdb re-called the reads with MiXCR, one entry per CDR3 protein. The sample shows some 170,000 distinct CDR3 sequences, roughly 48% of them seen only once. Sequences were obtained from sorted CD4+, CD8+, or CD8+CD57+ T cells (not recorded which) from PBMCs. The chain combines TRBV19 with TRBJ1-5; 7 bases align to TRBD1. The TCR originated in a human donor with aplastic anemia. The CDR3 sequence is CASSIAGTDGNQPQHF. The CDR3 nucleotides are TGTGCCAGTAGTATAGCTGGGACAGATGGAAATCAGCCCCAGCATTTT. Together with reference TRBV19 and TRBJ1-5, the CDR3 gives the full variable domain: DGGITQSPKYLFRKEGQNVTLSCEQNLNHDAMYWYRQDPGQGLRLIYYSQIVNDFQKGDIAEGYSVSREKKESFPLTVTSAQKNPTAFYLCASSIAGTDGNQPQHFGDGTRLSIL.